This TCR beta chain was obtained from a study of Ad26.COV2.S vaccination and SARS-CoV-2 variants. Treatment defined: over 15 received Ad26.COV2.S at low or high dose, single or two shots; about five received placebo; per-sample allocation not given. Specimens were obtained on day 63 following the first vaccine or placebo injection. In its sample, this clone was seen once. Profiled with immunoSEQ multiplex PCR; TCRdb holds only in-frame clones, not every one. This sample has hundreds of thousands of clones, with more than 85% found just once. Trimming left V 4 bases short and J 1 base short, with 10 bases between. Looked up from germline, CDR1 is KGHSY and CDR2 is FQNENV. The CDR3 covers 14 residues.

The TCR originated in a person between 18 and 65 years old who received the Ad26.COV2.S COVID-19 vaccine or a placebo. The rearrangement links TRBV16 to TRBJ1-1; D remains ambiguous. This specimen was peripheral blood, taken in a trial of Ad26.COV2.S vaccine versus placebo. The CDR3 spells CASSPPRENTEAFF. CDR3 coding DNA: TGTGCCAGCAGCCCGCCAAGGGAGAACACTGAAGCTTTCTTT.